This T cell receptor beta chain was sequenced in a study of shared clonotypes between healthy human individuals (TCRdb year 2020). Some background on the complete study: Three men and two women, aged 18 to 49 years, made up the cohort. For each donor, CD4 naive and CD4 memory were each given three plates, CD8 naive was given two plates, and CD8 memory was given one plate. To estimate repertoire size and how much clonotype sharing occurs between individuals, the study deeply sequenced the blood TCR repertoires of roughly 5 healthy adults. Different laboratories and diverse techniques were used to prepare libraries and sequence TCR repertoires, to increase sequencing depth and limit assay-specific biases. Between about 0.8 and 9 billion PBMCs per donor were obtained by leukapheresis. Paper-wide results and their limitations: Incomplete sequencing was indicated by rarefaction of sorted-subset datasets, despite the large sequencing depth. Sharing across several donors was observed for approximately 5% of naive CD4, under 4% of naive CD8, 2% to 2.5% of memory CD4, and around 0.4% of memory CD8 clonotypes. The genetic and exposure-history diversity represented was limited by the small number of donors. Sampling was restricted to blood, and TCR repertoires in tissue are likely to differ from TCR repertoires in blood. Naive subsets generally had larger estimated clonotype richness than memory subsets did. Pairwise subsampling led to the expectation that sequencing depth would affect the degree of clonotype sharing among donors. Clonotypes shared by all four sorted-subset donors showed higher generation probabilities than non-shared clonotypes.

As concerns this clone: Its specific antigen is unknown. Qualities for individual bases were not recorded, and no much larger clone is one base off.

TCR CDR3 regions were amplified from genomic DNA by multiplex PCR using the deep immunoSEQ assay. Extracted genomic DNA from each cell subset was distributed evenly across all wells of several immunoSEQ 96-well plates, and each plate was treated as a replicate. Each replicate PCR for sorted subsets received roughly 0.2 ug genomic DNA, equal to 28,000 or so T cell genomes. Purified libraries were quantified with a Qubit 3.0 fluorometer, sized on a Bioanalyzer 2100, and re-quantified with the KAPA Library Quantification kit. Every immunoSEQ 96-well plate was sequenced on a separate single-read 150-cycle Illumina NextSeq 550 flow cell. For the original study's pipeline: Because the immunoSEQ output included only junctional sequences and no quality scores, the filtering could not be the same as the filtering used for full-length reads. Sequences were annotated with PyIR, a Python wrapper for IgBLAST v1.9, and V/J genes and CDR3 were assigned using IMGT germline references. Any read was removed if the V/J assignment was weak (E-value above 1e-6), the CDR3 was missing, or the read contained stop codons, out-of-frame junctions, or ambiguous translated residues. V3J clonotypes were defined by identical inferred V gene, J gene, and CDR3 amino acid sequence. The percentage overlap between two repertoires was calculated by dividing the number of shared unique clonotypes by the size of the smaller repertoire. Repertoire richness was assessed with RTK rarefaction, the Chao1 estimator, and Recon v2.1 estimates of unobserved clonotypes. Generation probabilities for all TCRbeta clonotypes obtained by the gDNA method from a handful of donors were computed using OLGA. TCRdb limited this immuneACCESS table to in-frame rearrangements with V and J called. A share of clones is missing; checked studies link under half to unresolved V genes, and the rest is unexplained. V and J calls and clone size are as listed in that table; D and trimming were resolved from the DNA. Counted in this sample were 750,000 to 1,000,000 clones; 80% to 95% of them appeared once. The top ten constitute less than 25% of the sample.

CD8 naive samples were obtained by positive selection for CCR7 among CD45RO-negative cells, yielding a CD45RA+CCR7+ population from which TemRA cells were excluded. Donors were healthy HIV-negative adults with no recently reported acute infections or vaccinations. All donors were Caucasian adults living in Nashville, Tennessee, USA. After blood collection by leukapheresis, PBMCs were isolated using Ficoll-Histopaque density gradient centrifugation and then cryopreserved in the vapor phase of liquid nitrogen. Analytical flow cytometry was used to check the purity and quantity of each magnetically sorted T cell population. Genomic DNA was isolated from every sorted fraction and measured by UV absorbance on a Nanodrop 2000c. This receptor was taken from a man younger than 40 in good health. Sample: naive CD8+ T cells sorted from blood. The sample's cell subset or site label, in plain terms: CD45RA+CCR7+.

Here is the DNA: TGTGCCAGCAGCTCACCACCGTTTATCTACGAGCAGTACTTC. Its protein reads: CASSSPPFIYEQYF. The receptor chain draws on TRBV7-6 and TRBJ2-7; the D gene is not confidently resolved. CDR1 and CDR2 were assigned from the germline V gene as SGHVS and FNYEAQ. The CDR3, cysteine through phenylalanine, is 14 amino acids long. Of all the DNA, just the CDR3 is kept, 42 bases in frame from base 1. V gives up 4 bases and J gives up 3 bases, and the segment between their germline ends measures 13 bases.